This T cell receptor (beta chain) was recorded in a study of cytomegalovirus exposure and HLA in healthy donors. Study-level points and caveats: The likely explanation for a cluster of highly shared sequence variants was sequencing artifact. Researchers counted around 180 TCR beta chains as cytomegalovirus-associated. Common viral pathogens seemed, in a later analysis, to connect with several of the most significant clusters.

In the case of this clone: No antigen is known for it.

The V and J ends lost 5 bases and 0 bases respectively, with 8 bases between them. CDR3 size: 15 residues. Per germline, CDR1 SGHVS and CDR2 FNYEAQ. The PCR ran on 60 Vbeta and 13 Jbeta primers. Using immunoSEQ multiplex PCR, the repertoire was profiled, and TCRdb retains in-frame clones only, with some absent. This sample has around 150,000 clones, with 80% found just once. Material for sequencing was PBMCs. The rearrangement uses TRBV7-6 and TRBJ2-6, with D possibly TRBD1 on 5 matching bases. This TCR was sampled from a man aged 25 to 40 in good health and CMV-seronegative. CDR3 amino acids: CASSGASSGANVLTF. The CDR3, as DNA: TGTGCCAGCAGCGGGGCATCCTCTGGGGCCAACGTCCTGACTTTC.